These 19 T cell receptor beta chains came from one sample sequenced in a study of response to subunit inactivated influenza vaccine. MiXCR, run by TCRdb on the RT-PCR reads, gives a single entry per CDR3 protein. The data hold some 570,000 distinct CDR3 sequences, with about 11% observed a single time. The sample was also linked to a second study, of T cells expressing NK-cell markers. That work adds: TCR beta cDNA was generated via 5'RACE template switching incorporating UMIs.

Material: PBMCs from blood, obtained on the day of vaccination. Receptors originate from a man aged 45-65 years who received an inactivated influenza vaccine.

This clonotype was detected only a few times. CDR3 nucleotide sequence: TGTGCCAGCAGCTTTCGGTGGGAGGGGGAGCAGTACTTC. Residues: CASSFRWEGEQYF. The rearrangement links TRBV7-2 to TRBJ2-7; 7 nucleotides align to TRBD2. V shed 3 bases and J 7 bases; nucleotides not matched to a gene: 6. The CDR3 loop spans 13 amino acids. In germline, CDR1 is SGHTA, CDR2 FQGNSA.

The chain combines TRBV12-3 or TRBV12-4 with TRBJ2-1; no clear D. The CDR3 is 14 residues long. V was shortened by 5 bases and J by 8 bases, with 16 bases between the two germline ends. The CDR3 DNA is TGTGCCAGCAGTCCCCCCTCGTCGGGCCATGAGCAGTTCTTC. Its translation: CASSPPSSGHEQFF.

The DNA of the CDR3 is TGCAGTGCTACAGGGGGTTCTTATGGCTACACCTTC. Amino acids: CSATGGSYGYTF. The chain joins TRBV20-1 to TRBJ1-2, with 7 bases that match TRBD1. The CDR3 loop spans 12 amino acids. Per the germline V gene, CDR1 is DFQATT and CDR2 is SNEGSKA (reference sequence). The trim removed 4 bases at V and 5 bases at J, leaving 4 bases unmatched.

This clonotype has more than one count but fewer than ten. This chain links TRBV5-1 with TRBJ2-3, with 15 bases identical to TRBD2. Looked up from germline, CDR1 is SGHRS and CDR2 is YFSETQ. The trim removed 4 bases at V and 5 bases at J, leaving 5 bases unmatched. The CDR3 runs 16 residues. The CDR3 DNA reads TGCGCCAGCAGCACCGGGACTAGCGGGGGGATAGATACGCAGTATTTT. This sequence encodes CASSTGTSGGIDTQYF.

The CDR3 DNA reads as TGTGCCAGCAGTTCACCGGCCGCGGGCTCCTACGAGCAGTACTTC. This translates into CASSSPAAGSYEQYF. This chain uses TRBV27 with TRBJ2-7, with D perhaps TRBD2 (5 bases). The CDR3 extends over 15 amino acids. The germline V gene has CDR1 MNHEY and CDR2 SMNVEV (reference sequence). Between the trimmed V and J ends, which lost 4 bases and 0 bases, there was a span of 13 bases.

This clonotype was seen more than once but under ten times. The chain's CDR3 is CASSQTPGDTQYF. The DNA for the CDR3 is TGCGCCAGCAGCCAGACCCCGGGAGATACGCAGTATTTT. The chain links TRBV4-3 to TRBJ2-3; D is ambiguous. Germline V gene sequence: CDR1 LGHNA, CDR2 YSLEER. The CDR3 length is 13 residues. Trimming pared 3 bases from V and 5 bases from J, leaving 9 bases between.

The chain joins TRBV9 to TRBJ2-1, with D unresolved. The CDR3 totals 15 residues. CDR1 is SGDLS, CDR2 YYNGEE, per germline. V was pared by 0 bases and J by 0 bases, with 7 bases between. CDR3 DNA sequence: TGTGCCAGCAGCGTAGGGGATAGCTCCTACAATGAGCAGTTCTTC. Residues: CASSVGDSSYNEQFF.

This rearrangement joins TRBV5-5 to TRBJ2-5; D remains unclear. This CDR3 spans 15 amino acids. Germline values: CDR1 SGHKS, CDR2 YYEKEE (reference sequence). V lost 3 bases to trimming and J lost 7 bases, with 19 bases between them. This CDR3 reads CASSSEPGSPRTQYF. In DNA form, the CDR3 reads TGTGCCAGCAGCTCCGAACCGGGTTCTCCGAGGACCCAGTACTTC.

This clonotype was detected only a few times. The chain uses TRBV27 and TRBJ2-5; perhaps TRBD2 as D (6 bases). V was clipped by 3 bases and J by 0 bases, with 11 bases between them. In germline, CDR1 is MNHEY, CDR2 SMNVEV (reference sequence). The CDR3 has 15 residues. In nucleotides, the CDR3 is TGTGCCAGCAGTTTTGGCGGGACGAACCAAGAGACCCAGTACTTC. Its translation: CASSFGGTNQETQYF.

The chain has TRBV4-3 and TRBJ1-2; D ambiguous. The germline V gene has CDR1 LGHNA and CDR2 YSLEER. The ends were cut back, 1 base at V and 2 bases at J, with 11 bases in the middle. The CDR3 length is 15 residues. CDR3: CASSQVPGPNYGYTF. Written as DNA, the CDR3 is TGCGCCAGCAGCCAAGTCCCCGGGCCCAACTATGGCTACACCTTC.

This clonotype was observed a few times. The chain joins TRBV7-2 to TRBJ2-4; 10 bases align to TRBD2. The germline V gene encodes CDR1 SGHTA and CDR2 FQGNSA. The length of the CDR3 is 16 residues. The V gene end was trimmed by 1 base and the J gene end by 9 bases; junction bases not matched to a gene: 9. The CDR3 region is CASSLGASGGVTIQYF. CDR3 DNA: TGTGCCAGCAGCTTAGGGGCTAGCGGGGGAGTTACCATTCAGTACTTC.

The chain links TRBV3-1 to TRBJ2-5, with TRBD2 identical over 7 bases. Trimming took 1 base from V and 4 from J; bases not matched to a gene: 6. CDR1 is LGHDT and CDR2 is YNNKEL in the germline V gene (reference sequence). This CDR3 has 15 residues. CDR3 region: CASSQGIAGVETQYF. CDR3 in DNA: TGTGCCAGCAGCCAAGGTATCGCGGGAGTAGAGACCCAGTACTTC.

CDR3 sequence (DNA): TGCAGTGCTAGATCAAACGAGGGGGGTGGCACTGAAGCTTTCTTT. Protein sequence: CSARSNEGGGTEAFF. The V call is TRBV20-1, the J call TRBJ1-1; maybe TRBD1 (6 bases). CDR3 length: 15 amino acids. The germline V and J ends were trimmed by 2 bases and 4 bases, with 17 bases remaining between them. The germline V gene has CDR1 DFQATT and CDR2 SNEGSKA (reference sequence).

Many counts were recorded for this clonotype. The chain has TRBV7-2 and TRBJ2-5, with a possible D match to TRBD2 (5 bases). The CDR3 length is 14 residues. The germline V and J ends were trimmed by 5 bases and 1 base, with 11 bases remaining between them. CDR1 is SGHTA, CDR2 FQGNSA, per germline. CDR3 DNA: TGTGCCAGCAGCCCTACGAGGGTCCAAGAGACCCAGTACTTC. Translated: CASSPTRVQETQYF.

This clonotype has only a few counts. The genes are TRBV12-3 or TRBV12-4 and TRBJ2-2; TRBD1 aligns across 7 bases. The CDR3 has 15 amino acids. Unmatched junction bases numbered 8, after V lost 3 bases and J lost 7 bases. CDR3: CASSLRQGVGGELFF. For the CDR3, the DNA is TGTGCCAGCAGTTTGCGGCAGGGGGTTGGCGGGGAGCTGTTTTTT.

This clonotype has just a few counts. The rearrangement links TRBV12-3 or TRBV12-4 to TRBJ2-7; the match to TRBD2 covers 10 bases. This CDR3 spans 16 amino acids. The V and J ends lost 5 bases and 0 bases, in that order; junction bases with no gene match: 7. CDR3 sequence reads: CASSTGTSVSSYEQYF. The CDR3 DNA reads TGTGCCAGCAGTACCGGGACTAGCGTTAGCTCCTACGAGCAGTACTTC.

In DNA, the CDR3 is TGTGCCAGCACCCTTAACGTCGGGGAGCAGTTCTTC. It is translated as CASTLNVGEQFF. The V gene is TRBV12-3 or TRBV12-4, the J gene TRBJ2-1; D ambiguous. The CDR3 runs 12 residues. Trimming pared 7 bases from V and 10 bases from J, leaving 14 bases between.

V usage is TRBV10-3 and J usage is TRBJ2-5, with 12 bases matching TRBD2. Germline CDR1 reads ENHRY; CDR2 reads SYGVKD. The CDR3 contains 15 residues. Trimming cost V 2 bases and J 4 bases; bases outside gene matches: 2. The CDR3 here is CAISEELAGGETQYF. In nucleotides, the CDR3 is TGTGCCATCAGTGAGGAACTAGCGGGAGGAGAGACCCAGTACTTC.

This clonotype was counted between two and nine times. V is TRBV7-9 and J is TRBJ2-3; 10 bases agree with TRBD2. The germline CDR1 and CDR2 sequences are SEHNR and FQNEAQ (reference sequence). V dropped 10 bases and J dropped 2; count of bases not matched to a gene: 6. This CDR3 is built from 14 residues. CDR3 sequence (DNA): TGTGCCACCGGAGCGGGAGGGTTCACAGATACGCAGTATTTT. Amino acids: CATGAGGFTDTQYF.